A selection of T cell receptor beta chains follows, all from one sample in a study of cytomegalovirus exposure and HLA in healthy donors. Repertoires were generated with immunoSEQ multiplex PCR, while TCRdb's copy carries only in-frame clones and drops some. The sample lists 150,000 or so clones, 82% occurring once. Material for sequencing was PBMCs. These receptors came from a male donor in good health and CMV-seronegative. Each CDR3 is given without its conserved first and last residue. Fields, in order: V gene, CDR3 protein.

V: TRBV7-9; CDR3: ASSLPGTGLHSGTGELF
V: TRBV15; CDR3: ATRGSGRGEQY
V: TRBV9; CDR3: ASSSGLAGEDEQY
V: TRBV4-1; CDR3: ASSQDGTGTDTQY
V: TRBV10-3; CDR3: AISESRGGTEAF
V: TRBV7-9; CDR3: SSSLPGQGDEAF
V: TRBV6-6; CDR3: ASSYAGQGYEQY
V: TRBV4-3; CDR3: ASSQDGSRVTEAF
V: TRBV5-4; CDR3: ASSGVVGGVVTEAF
V: TRBV5-4; CDR3: ASRLRGARETQY
V: TRBV14; CDR3: ASSHSGLPRADTQY
V: TRBV4-3; CDR3: ASSQTHGTSGAYNEQF
V: TRBV29-1; CDR3: SVGRRGNEQF
V: TRBV10-1; CDR3: ASSESPQGYEQY
V: TRBV7-9; CDR3: ASTITGTHYGYT
V: TRBV10-3; CDR3: AIGITGVNTEAF
V: TRBV5-4; CDR3: ASSSPTGDNYGYT
V: TRBV27; CDR3: ASSFFPDTQY
V: TRBV6-5; CDR3: ASATASSYEQY
V: TRBV25-1; CDR3: ASRLAEKLF
V: TRBV11-3; CDR3: ASSRDRLNSPLH
V: TRBV18; CDR3: ASSPGTTGGEQY
V: TRBV5-1; CDR3: ASSFLDAGQQKETQY
V: TRBV6-4; CDR3: ASSQGSSTDTQY
V: TRBV4-2; CDR3: ASSQDGPINEKLF
V: TRBV6-6; CDR3: ASSPQGLSNQPQH
V: TRBV19; CDR3: ASSRKRIQTGGYGYT
V: TRBV2; CDR3: ASRVQGRTEAF
V: TRBV28; CDR3: ASSLVASGSKEAQY
V: TRBV28; CDR3: ASSFETSGRARETQY
V: TRBV5-6; CDR3: ASSLAGGPRTGELF
V: TRBV7-2; CDR3: ASSFPSGSYEQY
V: TRBV4-3; CDR3: ASSQVGTAYEQY
V: TRBV7-2; CDR3: ASSTRTGSTEAF
V: TRBV29-1; CDR3: SVEEETGFYEQY
V: TRBV5-1; CDR3: ASSRGNSGNTIY
V: TRBV19; CDR3: ASRSTDRDQETQY
V: TRBV4-1; CDR3: ASNQGLGTEAF
V: TRBV6-6; CDR3: ASSKDTNTEAF
V: TRBV7-2; CDR3: ASSAPRLAGNTGELF
V: TRBV2; CDR3: ASSEEAGANYGYT
V: TRBV5-4; CDR3: ASSSLQGAGGYT
V: TRBV19; CDR3: ASSWTATYEQY
V: TRBV5-6; CDR3: ASTALEPGGWYNEQF
V: TRBV9; CDR3: ASSVSGSVTDTQY
V: TRBV19; CDR3: ASSISTGGETQY
V: TRBV9; CDR3: ASSVDAGTGNTIY
V: TRBV4-1; CDR3: ASRPGEGRHYEQY
V: TRBV18; CDR3: ASSPDRSGNQPQH